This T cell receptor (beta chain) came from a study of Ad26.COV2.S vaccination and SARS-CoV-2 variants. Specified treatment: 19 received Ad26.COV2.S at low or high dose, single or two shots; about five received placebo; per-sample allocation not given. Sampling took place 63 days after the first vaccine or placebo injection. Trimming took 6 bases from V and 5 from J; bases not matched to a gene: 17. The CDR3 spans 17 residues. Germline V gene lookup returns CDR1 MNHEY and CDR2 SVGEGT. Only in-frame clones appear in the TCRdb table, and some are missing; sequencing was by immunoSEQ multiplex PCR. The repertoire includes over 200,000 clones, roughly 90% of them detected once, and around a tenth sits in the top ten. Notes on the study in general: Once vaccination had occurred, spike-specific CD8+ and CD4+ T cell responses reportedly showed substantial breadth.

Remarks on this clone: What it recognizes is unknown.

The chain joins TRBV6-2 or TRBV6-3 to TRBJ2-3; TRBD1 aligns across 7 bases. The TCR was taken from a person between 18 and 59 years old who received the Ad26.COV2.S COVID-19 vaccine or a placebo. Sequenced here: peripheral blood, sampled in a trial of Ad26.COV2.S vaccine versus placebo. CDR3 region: CASSQNRGGKGKDTQYF. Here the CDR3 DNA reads TGTGCCAGCAGCCAAAACAGGGGCGGCAAAGGCAAAGATACGCAGTATTTT.